This is a list of T cell receptor beta chains from one sample in a study of CD8+ T cells in alopecia areata. Here immunoSEQ multiplex PCR was the method, and the copy in TCRdb shows in-frame clones only, minus some. In the table there are 4,000 to 5,500 clones, approximately 90% of which are singletons. The input for sequencing was skin, taken at week 4, from a patient treated with tofacitinib. These receptors were taken from a human donor with alopecia areata. CDR3s include the opening cysteine and the closing phenylalanine or tryptophan. A D gene is named only where the DNA matches it firmly. Clone size is shown for a subset of rows, as once, few, many or a class of expanded clone.

len: 17; j_gene: TRBJ1-6; v_gene: TRBV7-8; d_gene: TRBD1; abundance: .; CDR3nt: TGTGCCAGCAGCCGGGTTCGGAACAGGGGAGACAATTCACCCCTCCACTTT; CDR3aa: CASSRVRNRGDNSPLHF
len: 14; j_gene: TRBJ2-1; v_gene: TRBV6-5; d_gene: .; abundance: .; CDR3nt: TGTGCCGGCAGTTACGGTCGGGGGAACAATGAGCAGTTCTTC; CDR3aa: CAGSYGRGNNEQFF
len: 15; j_gene: TRBJ1-5; v_gene: TRBV2; d_gene: TRBD1; abundance: once; CDR3nt: TGTGCCAGCAGGGGGACAGGGTCCGGCAATCAGCCCCAGCATTTT; CDR3aa: CASRGTGSGNQPQHF
len: 14; j_gene: TRBJ2-1; v_gene: TRBV6-1; d_gene: .; abundance: .; CDR3nt: TGTGCCAGCAGTGATTGGGGACGCAACAATGAGCAGTTCTTC; CDR3aa: CASSDWGRNNEQFF
len: 13; j_gene: TRBJ2-3; v_gene: TRBV29-1; d_gene: .; abundance: .; CDR3nt: TGCAGCGCCAATATAGAGGGCTCGGGTACGCAGTATTTT; CDR3aa: CSANIEGSGTQYF
len: 16; j_gene: TRBJ2-6; v_gene: TRBV29-1; d_gene: .; abundance: .; CDR3nt: TGCAGCGTTGAAAACCTTGGCCGAATTGGGGCCAACGTCCTGACTTTC; CDR3aa: CSVENLGRIGANVLTF
len: 16; j_gene: TRBJ1-1; v_gene: TRBV18; d_gene: TRBD1; abundance: .; CDR3nt: TGTGCCAGCTCACCCGGACAGGGAGGCTTTCACACTGAAGCTTTCTTT; CDR3aa: CASSPGQGGFHTEAFF
len: 14; j_gene: TRBJ2-1; v_gene: TRBV29-1; d_gene: .; abundance: .; CDR3nt: TGCAGCGCCTCCGGGCCATCTTCCTACAATGAGCAGTTCTTC; CDR3aa: CSASGPSSYNEQFF
len: 15; j_gene: TRBJ2-1; v_gene: TRBV9; d_gene: TRBD1; abundance: .; CDR3nt: TGTGCCAGCAGCGTAGAAGGACAGGGTGGGAATGAGCAGTTCTTC; CDR3aa: CASSVEGQGGNEQFF
len: 16; j_gene: TRBJ2-7; v_gene: TRBV12-5; d_gene: TRBD1; abundance: .; CDR3nt: TGTGCTAGTGGCACCGAAGTACAGGGGTTATTAATCGAGCAGTACTTC; CDR3aa: CASGTEVQGLLIEQYF
len: 15; j_gene: TRBJ2-1; v_gene: TRBV6-5; d_gene: TRBD2; abundance: .; CDR3nt: TGTGCCAGCCTTCGGCTGGCGGGGGGCAACAATGAGCAGTTCTTC; CDR3aa: CASLRLAGGNNEQFF
len: 15; j_gene: TRBJ1-2; v_gene: TRBV5-6; d_gene: .; abundance: .; CDR3nt: TGTGCCAGCAGCTTGGATTCACCGGGTCCTCGCCGCTACACCTTC; CDR3aa: CASSLDSPGPRRYTF
len: 16; j_gene: TRBJ2-7; v_gene: TRBV6-5; d_gene: .; abundance: .; CDR3nt: TGTGCCAGCAGTTACTCGGCGGCGTCGAGCTCCTACGAGCAGTACTTC; CDR3aa: CASSYSAASSSYEQYF
len: 12; j_gene: TRBJ2-7; v_gene: TRBV29-1; d_gene: TRBD1; abundance: once; CDR3nt: TGCAGCGGATGGGACAGGGACGTCGAGCAGTACTTC; CDR3aa: CSGWDRDVEQYF
len: 14; j_gene: TRBJ2-2; v_gene: TRBV9; d_gene: .; abundance: .; CDR3nt: TGTGCCAGCAGCGTAACGCAGTTCACCGGGGAGCTGTTTTTT; CDR3aa: CASSVTQFTGELFF
len: 15; j_gene: TRBJ2-5; v_gene: TRBV5-1; d_gene: .; abundance: .; CDR3nt: TGCGCCAGCAGCTTGGTCGCCGGCCCCAGGGAGACCCAGTACTTC; CDR3aa: CASSLVAGPRETQYF
len: 14; j_gene: TRBJ2-2; v_gene: TRBV15; d_gene: .; abundance: .; CDR3nt: TGTGCCACCAGCAGAGAGACAGACACCGGGGAGCTGTTTTTT; CDR3aa: CATSRETDTGELFF
len: 14; j_gene: TRBJ2-7; v_gene: TRBV15; d_gene: TRBD1; abundance: .; CDR3nt: TGTGCCACCAGCCTCGGACAGGGACCCTACGAGCAGTACTTC; CDR3aa: CATSLGQGPYEQYF
len: 21; j_gene: TRBJ1-6; v_gene: TRBV7-8; d_gene: .; abundance: .; CDR3nt: TGTGCCAGCAGCTTAAAAGAGGCGGGCAGGGACCTTGGGGTGTATAATTCACCCCTCCACTTT; CDR3aa: CASSLKEAGRDLGVYNSPLHF
len: 10; j_gene: TRBJ1-1; v_gene: TRBV20-1; d_gene: .; abundance: .; CDR3nt: TGCAGTGCTCGACAGGTGGGAGCTTTCTTT; CDR3aa: CSARQVGAFF
len: 14; j_gene: TRBJ2-2; v_gene: TRBV7-2; d_gene: .; abundance: once; CDR3nt: TGTGCCAGCAGGGGATGGGGTAACACCGGGGAGCTGTTTTTT; CDR3aa: CASRGWGNTGELFF
len: 16; j_gene: TRBJ2-2; v_gene: TRBV12-5; d_gene: TRBD1; abundance: .; CDR3nt: TGTGCTAGTGGCCGGGGACAGAGGCGTTCGGGCGGGGAGCTGTTTTTT; CDR3aa: CASGRGQRRSGGELFF
len: 17; j_gene: TRBJ2-2; v_gene: TRBV5-1; d_gene: .; abundance: .; CDR3nt: TGCGCCAGCAGCTTAGACAGGTCCCCCCGAGAGGACGGGGAGCTGTTTTTT; CDR3aa: CASSLDRSPREDGELFF
len: 14; j_gene: TRBJ2-5; v_gene: TRBV28; d_gene: .; abundance: .; CDR3nt: TGTGCCAGCAGTTTGCGGGGGCGCAAAGAGACCCAGTACTTC; CDR3aa: CASSLRGRKETQYF
len: 13; j_gene: TRBJ1-1; v_gene: TRBV7-2; d_gene: .; abundance: .; CDR3nt: TGTGCCAGCAGCTTAGACCTTAACACTGAAGCTTTCTTT; CDR3aa: CASSLDLNTEAFF
len: 15; j_gene: TRBJ2-1; v_gene: TRBV29-1; d_gene: .; abundance: few; CDR3nt: TGCAGCGTTCTCCGGGCGCCGGCTTCCTACAATGAGCAGTTCTTC; CDR3aa: CSVLRAPASYNEQFF
len: 16; j_gene: TRBJ2-5; v_gene: TRBV7-2; d_gene: TRBD2; abundance: .; CDR3nt: TGTGCCAGCAGCTTAGGGACTAGCGGGGGGCAAGAGACCCAGTACTTC; CDR3aa: CASSLGTSGGQETQYF
len: 14; j_gene: TRBJ1-1; v_gene: TRBV5-6; d_gene: .; abundance: once; CDR3nt: TGTGCCAGCAGTCAAGCCCTGACAGGAGCTGAAGCTTTCTTT; CDR3aa: CASSQALTGAEAFF
len: 14; j_gene: TRBJ1-1; v_gene: TRBV7-3; d_gene: TRBD1; abundance: .; CDR3nt: TGTGCCAGCAGCGTGGGACAGGCGAACACTGAAGCTTTCTTT; CDR3aa: CASSVGQANTEAFF
len: 14; j_gene: TRBJ2-7; v_gene: TRBV5-1; d_gene: TRBD1; abundance: .; CDR3nt: TGCGCCAGCAGCAGGGACGACAGGGGCAGCGAGCAGTACTTC; CDR3aa: CASSRDDRGSEQYF
len: 17; j_gene: TRBJ1-2; v_gene: TRBV12-5; d_gene: .; abundance: .; CDR3nt: TGTGCTAGTGGATTGAGCACCCTGAAGAGAGTGATCTATGGCTACACCTTC; CDR3aa: CASGLSTLKRVIYGYTF
len: 15; j_gene: TRBJ2-2; v_gene: TRBV27; d_gene: .; abundance: .; CDR3nt: TGTGCCAGCAGTTTCGGGTCAAGGGGCACCGGGGAGCTGTTTTTT; CDR3aa: CASSFGSRGTGELFF
len: 14; j_gene: TRBJ2-7; v_gene: TRBV2; d_gene: .; abundance: .; CDR3nt: TGTGCCAGCAGTGTTAGGCAGGGAGGATACGAGCAGTACTTC; CDR3aa: CASSVRQGGYEQYF
len: 15; j_gene: TRBJ2-1; v_gene: TRBV9; d_gene: TRBD2; abundance: once; CDR3nt: TGTGCCAGCAGCAGGAGCGGGGCCCCCTACAATGAGCAGTTCTTC; CDR3aa: CASSRSGAPYNEQFF
len: 15; j_gene: TRBJ2-1; v_gene: TRBV7-9; d_gene: .; abundance: .; CDR3nt: TGTGCCAGCAGCTTAGGAGGGGCCACAAACAATGAGCAGTTCTTC; CDR3aa: CASSLGGATNNEQFF
len: 16; j_gene: TRBJ2-7; v_gene: TRBV6-6; d_gene: .; abundance: .; CDR3nt: TGTGCCAGCAGTTCCCCCACAACGGGTGTTTCCTACGAGCAGTACTTC; CDR3aa: CASSSPTTGVSYEQYF
len: 16; j_gene: TRBJ2-1; v_gene: TRBV30; d_gene: TRBD2; abundance: few; CDR3nt: TGTGCCTGGAGTGAAAAGCGGGGGGGCCGTCCCAATGAGCAGTTCTTC; CDR3aa: CAWSEKRGGRPNEQFF
len: 14; j_gene: TRBJ2-5; v_gene: TRBV4-3; d_gene: TRBD1; abundance: .; CDR3nt: TGCGCCAGCAGCCAGGAACAGGGGAAAGAGACCCAGTACTTC; CDR3aa: CASSQEQGKETQYF
len: 12; j_gene: TRBJ1-5; v_gene: TRBV15; d_gene: .; abundance: .; CDR3nt: TGTGCCACCAGTGGGATGGGACAGCCCCAGCATTTT; CDR3aa: CATSGMGQPQHF
len: 13; j_gene: TRBJ2-5; v_gene: TRBV7-3; d_gene: .; abundance: .; CDR3nt: TGTGCCAGCAGCTCCGACTACACAGAGACCCAGTACTTC; CDR3aa: CASSSDYTETQYF
len: 13; j_gene: TRBJ1-5; v_gene: TRBV11-2; d_gene: .; abundance: .; CDR3nt: TGTGCCAGCAGCTTAGTAACTCAACAGCCCCAGCATTTT; CDR3aa: CASSLVTQQPQHF
len: 13; j_gene: TRBJ2-6; v_gene: TRBV27; d_gene: TRBD1; abundance: .; CDR3nt: TGTGCCACAAAACAACAGGGGGACAACGTCCTGACTTTC; CDR3aa: CATKQQGDNVLTF
len: 14; j_gene: TRBJ2-3; v_gene: TRBV5-4; d_gene: .; abundance: .; CDR3nt: TGTGCCAGCAGCCCTGGGAGACACACAGATACGCAGTATTTT; CDR3aa: CASSPGRHTDTQYF
len: 14; j_gene: TRBJ1-2; v_gene: TRBV7-8; d_gene: .; abundance: .; CDR3nt: TGTGCCAGCAGCTACGGGCGGGGATCCTATGGCTACACCTTC; CDR3aa: CASSYGRGSYGYTF
len: 14; j_gene: TRBJ1-6; v_gene: TRBV14; d_gene: .; abundance: .; CDR3nt: TGTGCCAGCAGCCCCAACCTGGGGAATTCACCCCTCCACTTT; CDR3aa: CASSPNLGNSPLHF
len: 14; j_gene: TRBJ2-1; v_gene: TRBV7-2; d_gene: .; abundance: .; CDR3nt: TGTGCCAGCAGCCCCGGGACTTCTTACAATGAGCAGTTCTTC; CDR3aa: CASSPGTSYNEQFF
len: 13; j_gene: TRBJ1-5; v_gene: TRBV19; d_gene: .; abundance: .; CDR3nt: TGTGCCAGTAGTATTCTAGACAGGCAGCCCCAGCATTTT; CDR3aa: CASSILDRQPQHF
len: 15; j_gene: TRBJ2-5; v_gene: TRBV7-2; d_gene: TRBD1; abundance: .; CDR3nt: TGTGCCAGCAGCACACACAGGGGGCTGGGGGAGACCCAGTACTTC; CDR3aa: CASSTHRGLGETQYF
len: 13; j_gene: TRBJ1-5; v_gene: TRBV29-1; d_gene: .; abundance: .; CDR3nt: TGCAGCGTTCAAGGGCAGATCAATCAGCCCCAGCATTTT; CDR3aa: CSVQGQINQPQHF
len: 13; j_gene: TRBJ2-5; v_gene: TRBV29-1; d_gene: .; abundance: .; CDR3nt: TGCAGCGTTGAAAGGGGGATCCAAGAGACCCAGTACTTC; CDR3aa: CSVERGIQETQYF
len: 14; j_gene: TRBJ2-1; v_gene: TRBV6-6; d_gene: .; abundance: few; CDR3nt: TGTGCCAGCAGTTACGCGGCCTGGGACAATGAGCAGTTCTTC; CDR3aa: CASSYAAWDNEQFF
len: 19; j_gene: TRBJ1-1; v_gene: TRBV2; d_gene: TRBD1; abundance: .; CDR3nt: TGTGCCAGCAGTGAAGTAGTAGTCCTGTTACAGGGGACGAACACTGAAGCTTTCTTT; CDR3aa: CASSEVVVLLQGTNTEAFF
len: 13; j_gene: TRBJ1-2; v_gene: TRBV18; d_gene: .; abundance: large; CDR3nt: TGTGCCAGCTCACCACTTCCTTCGGAGGGCTACACCTTC; CDR3aa: CASSPLPSEGYTF
len: 14; j_gene: TRBJ2-1; v_gene: TRBV9; d_gene: .; abundance: .; CDR3nt: TGTGCCAGCAGCGTCGTAGAGGGCGGAAATGAGCAGTTCTTC; CDR3aa: CASSVVEGGNEQFF
len: 12; j_gene: TRBJ1-1; v_gene: TRBV30; d_gene: .; abundance: .; CDR3nt: TGTGCCTCTGCGACAGCGAACACTGAAGCTTTCTTT; CDR3aa: CASATANTEAFF
len: 14; j_gene: TRBJ1-2; v_gene: TRBV4-3; d_gene: .; abundance: few; CDR3nt: TGCGCCAGCAGCCAAGACAGAAACAACTATGGCTACACCTTC; CDR3aa: CASSQDRNNYGYTF
len: 12; j_gene: TRBJ2-7; v_gene: TRBV6-5; d_gene: .; abundance: once; CDR3nt: TGTGCCAGCAGTCTCAGAGGCTACGAGCAGTACTTC; CDR3aa: CASSLRGYEQYF
len: 16; j_gene: TRBJ1-2; v_gene: TRBV5-1; d_gene: TRBD1; abundance: .; CDR3nt: TGCGCCAGCAGCGGGGGACAGGGAGAAATACGGTATGGCTACACCTTC; CDR3aa: CASSGGQGEIRYGYTF
len: 13; j_gene: TRBJ1-1; v_gene: TRBV27; d_gene: .; abundance: .; CDR3nt: TGTGCCAGCAGTTTAGGGGGTAGGGCTGAAGCTTTCTTT; CDR3aa: CASSLGGRAEAFF